Below, 18 T cell receptor beta chains from the same sample are listed, as sequenced in a study of blood T cell repertoires in COVID-19. TCRdb's table, derived via immunoSEQ multiplex PCR, lists solely in-frame clones and lacks some. The sample records hundreds of thousands of clones, around 87% being singletons. Sequenced material: PBMCs or T cells enriched from blood (not recorded which). These TCRs come from a man between 35 and 55 years old in a cohort exposed to, infected with or recovered from COVID-19 (not recorded which).

The J gene is TRBJ2-3, the V gene TRBV6-5, with D possibly matching TRBD1 (7 bases). The length of the CDR3 is 14 residues. V was cut by 7 bases and J by 4 bases, with 15 bases left in between. Germline V lookup: CDR1 MNHEY, CDR2 SVGAGI. The DNA for the CDR3 is TGTGCCAGCAAGGGGGGACAGAGCTCAGATACGCAGTATTTT. It yields the protein CASKGGQSSDTQYF.

This clone was detected only a few times. The V and J genes are TRBV6-1 and TRBJ1-5; a possible D gene is TRBD1 (6 bases). CDR1 is MNHNS and CDR2 is SASEGT in the germline V gene. V was trimmed by 1 base and J by 6 bases, leaving 13 bases between them. The CDR3 sequence is 15 residues long. For the CDR3, the DNA is TGTGCCAGCAGTGAAGTTTCGCAGGGGTTTCAGCCCCAGCATTTT. Protein: CASSEVSQGFQPQHF.

The rearrangement uses TRBV25-1 and TRBJ2-1, with D possibly matching TRBD2 (5 bases). Germline CDR1 is MGHDK and CDR2 is SYGVNS. The CDR3 is 10 amino acids. V was shortened by 3 bases and J by 12 bases, with 6 bases between the two germline ends. The CDR3 spells CASSDEGQFF. The DNA of the CDR3 is TGTGCCAGCAGTGACGAGGGGCAGTTCTTC.

DNA for the CDR3: TGTGCCACCCAGACAGAATACGAGCAGTACTTC. Its protein is CATQTEYEQYF. V is TRBV30 and J is TRBJ2-7; D might be TRBD1 (5 bases). The CDR3 loop spans 11 amino acids. The germline gives CDR1 GTSNPN, CDR2 SVGIG (reference sequence). The germline V and J ends were trimmed by 8 bases and 4 bases, with 12 bases remaining between them.

V is TRBV5-4 and J is TRBJ2-1; 8 bases align to TRBD2. V was clipped by 4 bases and J by 4 bases; unmatched bases: 16. The CDR3 has 18 residues. The germline V gene has CDR1 SGHNT and CDR2 YYREEE (reference sequence). CDR3 DNA: TGTGCCAGCAGCCCCTCAAGGAACGGACTAGCAGGATACAATGAGCAGTTCTTC. Protein product: CASSPSRNGLAGYNEQFF.

The chain combines TRBV28 with TRBJ2-3; D not certain. Trimming shortened V by 1 base and J by 6 bases, and 5 bases separated the two germline ends. Germline CDR1 is MDHEN and CDR2 is SYDVKM. The CDR3 covers 12 residues. The CDR3 DNA is TGTGCCAGCAGTTTATTGGAGGATACGCAGTATTTT. Translating it yields CASSLLEDTQYF.

This chain uses TRBV7-8 with TRBJ2-7; 9 bases align to TRBD2. Germline CDR1 and CDR2: SGHVS and FQNEAQ. The length of the CDR3 is 15 residues. After removal of 1 base from V and 7 bases from J, the junction contained 8 bases not matched to a gene. The CDR3 here is CASSLVSAGGQEQYF. DNA for the CDR3: TGTGCCAGCAGCTTAGTATCGGCGGGAGGGCAGGAGCAGTACTTC.

This clone has ten or more counts. The V gene is TRBV10-3, the J gene TRBJ2-2; TRBD2 agrees at 11 bases. Per germline, CDR1 ENHRY and CDR2 SYGVKD. The CDR3 has 14 amino acids. The trim removed 6 bases at V and 7 bases at J, leaving 4 bases unmatched. The CDR3 loop reads CAIRELAGVGELFF. The CDR3 coding sequence is TGTGCCATCAGGGAACTAGCGGGAGTCGGGGAGCTGTTTTTT.

The chain couples TRBV18 to TRBJ1-1; 7 bases match TRBD1. Per germline, CDR1 KGHSH and CDR2 LQKENI. The CDR3 totals 15 residues. The J segment lost 0 bases and the V segment lost 3 bases, leaving 4 bases of the junction unmatched. CDR3 residues: CASSPPGTVNTEAFF. The DNA of the CDR3 is TGTGCCAGCTCACCTCCCGGGACAGTGAACACTGAAGCTTTCTTT. Filled out from reference TRBV18 and TRBJ1-1, the complete variable domain reads NAGVMQNPRHLVRRRGQEARLRCSPMKGHSHVYWYRQLPEEGLKFMVYLQKENIIDESGMPKERFSAEFPKEGPSILRIQQVVRGDSAAYFCASSPPGTVNTEAFFGQGTRLTVV.

This clone was observed once. The rearrangement uses TRBV19 and TRBJ1-2; TRBD1 is a possible D gene (6 bases). Germline V CDR1 and CDR2: LNHDA, SQIVND (reference sequence). This CDR3 has 13 amino acids. Trimming left V 0 bases short and J 4 bases short, with 6 bases between. The CDR3 loop is CASSIEGAYGYTF. CDR3 nucleotide sequence: TGTGCCAGTAGTATAGAGGGGGCCTATGGCTACACCTTC.

The chain combines TRBV4-1 with TRBJ2-3; perhaps TRBD1 as D (5 bases). The germline CDR1 and CDR2 sequences are MGHRA and YSYEKL. V was trimmed by 1 base and J by 1 base, leaving 9 bases between them. The length of the CDR3 is 15 residues. The CDR3 reads CASSQVEGGTDTQYF. The DNA for the CDR3 is TGCGCCAGCAGCCAAGTTGAAGGGGGCACAGATACGCAGTATTTT.

The chain has TRBV4-1 and TRBJ1-2, with 7 bases lining up with TRBD1. J lost 2 bases, V lost 4 bases, and 7 bases had no gene match. The CDR3 is 15 amino acids. Germline V CDR1 and CDR2: MGHRA, YSYEKL. CDR3 in amino acids: CASSLIMTGNYGYTF. The CDR3 nucleotides read TGCGCCAGCAGCCTTATTATGACAGGGAACTATGGCTACACCTTC.

V is TRBV9 and J is TRBJ1-2, with 9 nucleotides matching TRBD1. V lost 5 bases to trimming and J lost 6 bases; unmatched junction nucleotides: 14. Germline V gives CDR1 SGDLS, CDR2 YYNGEE. This CDR3 region has 16 residues. The CDR3 loop reads CASSSGQGPIQHGYTF. As DNA, the CDR3 is TGTGCCAGCAGTTCGGGACAGGGCCCAATACAGCATGGCTACACCTTC.

This clone occurred a few times. The J gene is TRBJ2-6, the V gene TRBV28, with no clear D. The CDR3 is 16 residues long. Looked up from germline, CDR1 is MDHEN and CDR2 is SYDVKM. Between the trimmed V and J ends, which lost 2 bases and 0 bases, there was a span of 8 bases. The CDR3 bases are TGTGCCAGCAGTTTAGGCAAATTCTCTGGGGCCAACGTCCTGACTTTC. Protein: CASSLGKFSGANVLTF.

This chain connects TRBV24-1 to TRBJ1-1; 7 bases are shared with TRBD1. The CDR3 contains 12 residues. V lost 1 base, J lost 11 bases, and 3 bases stayed unmatched. Germline V CDR1 and CDR2: KGHDR, SFDVKD. The CDR3 DNA sequence: TGTGCCACCAGTGATTTAACAGGGGTCGCTTTCTTT. Encoded protein: CATSDLTGVAFF.

The chain combines TRBV25-1 with TRBJ1-2; D not certain. Germline V gene lookup returns CDR1 MGHDK and CDR2 SYGVNS. This CDR3 spans 15 amino acids. Trimming removed 2 bases at V and 1 base at J, with 11 bases between. The CDR3 DNA reads as TGTGCCAGCAGTGAAACGGGGTTTATTAACTATGGCTACACCTTC. It encodes CASSETGFINYGYTF.

The chain recombines TRBV2 with TRBJ2-1, with 10 bases that match TRBD1. The CDR3 loop spans 18 amino acids. Losses at the gene ends were 6 bases for V and 5 bases for J; bases not matched to a gene: 16. CDR1 SNHLY and CDR2 FYNNEI come from the germline V gene. The CDR3: CASRAGQGPSNPNNEQFF. Here the CDR3 DNA reads TGTGCCAGCAGGGCGGGACAGGGGCCATCAAATCCAAACAATGAGCAGTTCTTC.

This clone was found once. The V call is TRBV5-6, the J call TRBJ2-5, with 9 nucleotides matching TRBD1. The CDR3 runs 14 residues. V gave up 2 bases and J gave up 5 bases; unmatched junction bases: 4. Germline lookup yields CDR1 SGHDT and CDR2 YYEEEE. CDR3 sequence reads: CASSLQGAVETQYF. DNA for the CDR3: TGTGCCAGCAGCTTACAGGGGGCGGTGGAGACCCAGTACTTC.